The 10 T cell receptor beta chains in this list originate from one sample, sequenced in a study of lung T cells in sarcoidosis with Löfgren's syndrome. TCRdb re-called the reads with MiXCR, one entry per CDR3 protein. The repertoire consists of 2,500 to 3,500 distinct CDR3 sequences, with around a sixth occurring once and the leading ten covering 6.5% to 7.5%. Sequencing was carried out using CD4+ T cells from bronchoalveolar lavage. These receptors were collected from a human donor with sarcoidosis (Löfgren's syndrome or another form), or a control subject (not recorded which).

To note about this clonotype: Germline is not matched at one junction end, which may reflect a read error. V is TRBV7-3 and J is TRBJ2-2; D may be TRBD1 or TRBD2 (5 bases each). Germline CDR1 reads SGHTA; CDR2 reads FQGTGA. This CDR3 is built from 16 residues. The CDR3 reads CASIFGRAQNTGKLFF. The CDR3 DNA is TGTGCCAGCATCTTTGGCAGGGCTCAGAACACCGGGAAGCTGTTTTTT. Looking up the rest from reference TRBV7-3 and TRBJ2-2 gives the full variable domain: GAGVSQTPSNKVTEKGKYVELRCDPISGHTALYWYRQSLGQGPEFLIYFQGTGAADDSGLPNDRFFAVRPEGSVSTLKIQRTERGDSAVYLCASIFGRAQNTGKLFFGEGSRLTVL.

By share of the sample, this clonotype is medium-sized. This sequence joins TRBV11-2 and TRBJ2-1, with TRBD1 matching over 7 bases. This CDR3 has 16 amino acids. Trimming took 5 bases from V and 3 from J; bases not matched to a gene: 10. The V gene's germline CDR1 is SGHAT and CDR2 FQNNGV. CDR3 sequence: CASSPRTGTNYNEQFF. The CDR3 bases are TGTGCCAGCAGCCCCCGGACAGGAACAAACTACAATGAGCAGTTCTTC.

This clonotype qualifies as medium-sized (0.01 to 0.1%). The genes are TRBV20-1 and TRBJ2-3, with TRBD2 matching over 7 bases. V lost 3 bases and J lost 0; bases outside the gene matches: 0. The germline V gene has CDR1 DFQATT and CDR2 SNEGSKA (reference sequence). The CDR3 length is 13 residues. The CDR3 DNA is TGCAGTGCTAGTAGCGGGAGCACAGATACGCAGTATTTT. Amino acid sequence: CSASSGSTDTQYF.

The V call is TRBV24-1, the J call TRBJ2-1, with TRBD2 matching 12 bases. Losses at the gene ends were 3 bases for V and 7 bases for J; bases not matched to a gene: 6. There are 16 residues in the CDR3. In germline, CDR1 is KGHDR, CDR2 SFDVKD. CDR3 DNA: TGTGCCACCAGTGATGCGTGGACTAGCGGGACGAATGAGCAGTTCTTC. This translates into CATSDAWTSGTNEQFF.

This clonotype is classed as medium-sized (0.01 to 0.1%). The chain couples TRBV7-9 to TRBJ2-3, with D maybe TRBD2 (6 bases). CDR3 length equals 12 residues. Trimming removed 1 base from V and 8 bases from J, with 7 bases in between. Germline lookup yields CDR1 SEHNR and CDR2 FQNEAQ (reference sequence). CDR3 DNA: TGTGCCAGCAGCTTAGTCGGGGGTACGCAGTATTTT. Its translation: CASSLVGGTQYF. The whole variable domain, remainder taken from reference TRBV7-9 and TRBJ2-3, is DTGVSQNPRHKITKRGQNVTFRCDPISEHNRLYWYRQTLGQGPEFLTYFQNEAQLEKSRLLSDRFSAERPKGSFSTLEIQRTEQGDSAMYLCASSLVGGTQYFGPGTRLTVL.

CDR3 in amino acids: CASSYSGTGGFYEQYV. The CDR3 nucleotides read TGTGCCAGCAGTTACTCAGGGACAGGGGGCTTCTACGAGCAGTACGTC. The chain links TRBV6-6 to TRBJ2-7, with 12 positions matching TRBD1. The CDR3 is made up of 16 amino acids. V shed 0 bases and J 3 bases; nucleotides not matched to a gene: 3. Germline CDR1 and CDR2: MNHNY and SVGAGI (reference sequence).

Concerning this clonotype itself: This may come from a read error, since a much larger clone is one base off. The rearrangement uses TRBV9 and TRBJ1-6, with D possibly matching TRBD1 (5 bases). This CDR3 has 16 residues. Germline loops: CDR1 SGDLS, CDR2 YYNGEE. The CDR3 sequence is CAGSVATGATNSPLHF. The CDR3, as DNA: TGTGCCGGCAGCGTAGCTACAGGAGCAACTAATTCACCCCTCCACTTT.

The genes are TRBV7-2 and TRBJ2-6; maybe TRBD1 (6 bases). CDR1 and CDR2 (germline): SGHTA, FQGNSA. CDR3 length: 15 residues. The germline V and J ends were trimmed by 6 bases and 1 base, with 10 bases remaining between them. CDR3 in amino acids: CASSLGASGANVLTF. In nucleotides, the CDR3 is TGTGCCAGCAGTTTGGGGGCTTCTGGGGCCAACGTCCTGACTTTC.

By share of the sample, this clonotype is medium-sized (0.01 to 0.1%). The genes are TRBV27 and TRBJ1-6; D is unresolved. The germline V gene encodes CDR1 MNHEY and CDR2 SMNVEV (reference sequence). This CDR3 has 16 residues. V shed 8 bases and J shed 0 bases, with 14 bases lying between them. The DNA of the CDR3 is TGTGCCAGCTCCTGGACCGCTAGCTCCTATAATTCACCCCTCCACTTT. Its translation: CASSWTASSYNSPLHF.

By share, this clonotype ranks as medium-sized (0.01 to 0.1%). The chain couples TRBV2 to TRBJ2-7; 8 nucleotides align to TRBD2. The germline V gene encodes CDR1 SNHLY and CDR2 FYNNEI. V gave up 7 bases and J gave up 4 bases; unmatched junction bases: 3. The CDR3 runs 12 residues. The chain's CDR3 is CASKASGYEQYV. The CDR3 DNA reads TGTGCCAGCAAGGCTAGCGGGTACGAGCAGTACGTC.